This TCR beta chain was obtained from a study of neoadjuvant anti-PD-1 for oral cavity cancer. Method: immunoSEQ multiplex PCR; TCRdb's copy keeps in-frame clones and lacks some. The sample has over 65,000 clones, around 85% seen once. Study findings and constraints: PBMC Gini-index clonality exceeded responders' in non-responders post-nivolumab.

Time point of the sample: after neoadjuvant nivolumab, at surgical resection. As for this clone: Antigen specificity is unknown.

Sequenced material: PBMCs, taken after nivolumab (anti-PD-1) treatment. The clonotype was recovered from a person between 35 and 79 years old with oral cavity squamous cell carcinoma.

In nucleotides, the CDR3 is TGTGCCAGCAGTTCCGGGGGGAGACAATCCATCTACGAGCAGTACTTC. Translating gives CASSSGGRQSIYEQYF. The chain has TRBV28 and TRBJ2-7, with 7 bases matching TRBD2. The CDR3 contains 16 residues. Germline CDR1 and CDR2: MDHEN and SYDVKM. Unmatched junction bases numbered 12, after V lost 4 bases and J lost 3 bases.